This entry lists 13 T cell receptor beta chains sequenced from one sample in a study of T cell repertoires in cytomegalovirus infection. For these receptors, no antigen is known. TCRdb reanalysed the reads using MiXCR and keeps one entry per CDR3 protein. Here the sample spans 46,000 or so distinct CDR3 sequences, 20% to 25% being singletons. The sample taken for sequencing was PBMCs, sequenced either directly or after in vitro stimulation (not recorded which). All receptors derive from a human donor in good health (CMV status not recorded). Some clones in this sample may be carry-over from other donors' samples.

Ten or more counts support this clonotype. The V call is TRBV6-1, the J call TRBJ2-1, with D perhaps TRBD2 (6 bases). V shed 4 bases and J shed 9 bases, with 22 bases lying between them. Germline CDR1 is MNHNS and CDR2 is SASEGT. The CDR3 totals 16 residues. In nucleotides, the CDR3 is TGTGCCAGCAGTGTCTTTTCGGGGGACGCAGGAGGTGAGCAGTTCTTC. Protein sequence: CASSVFSGDAGGEQFF.

This clonotype was seen repeatedly, ten times or more. The genes are TRBV6-1 and TRBJ2-2, with TRBD1 identical over 7 bases. V was pared by 7 bases and J by 9 bases, with 5 bases of the junction left unmatched. Germline-derived CDR1 and CDR2 are MNHNS and SASEGT. CDR3 length: 12 amino acids. The CDR3 DNA reads TGTGCCAGCACCCTGACAGGGCGGGAGCTGTTTTTT. Protein sequence: CASTLTGRELFF.

This clonotype has at least ten counts. The rearrangement uses TRBV7-6 and TRBJ1-6; TRBD1 aligns across 7 bases. The CDR3 is made up of 15 amino acids. Trimming removed 0 bases from V and 7 bases from J; junction bases left unmatched: 3. Per the germline V gene, CDR1 is SGHVS and CDR2 is FNYEAQ. CDR3 amino acids: CASSLARDSNSPLHF. The CDR3 region has the DNA TGTGCCAGCAGCTTAGCCCGGGACAGCAATTCACCCCTCCACTTT.

V and J are TRBV20-1 and TRBJ1-1; no clear D gene. The CDR3 has 11 residues. Germline lookup yields CDR1 DFQATT and CDR2 SNEGSKA (reference sequence). The V end was cut by 0 bases, the J end by 7 bases, with 6 bases between. The CDR3 DNA reads TGCAGTGCTAGAGAAACGGTTGAAGCTTTCTTT. This translates into CSARETVEAFF.

This clonotype was counted a few times. The chain employs TRBV7-6 and TRBJ2-7; D is possibly TRBD2 (5 bases). CDR1 is SGHVS and CDR2 is FNYEAQ in the germline V gene. V was clipped by 1 base and J by 7 bases, with 17 bases between them. The CDR3 spans 15 residues. The CDR3 coding sequence is TGTGCCAGCAGCTTAGGGGCTAGCTTCCCTGAGGAGCAGTACTTC. This gives the protein CASSLGASFPEEQYF. Together with reference TRBV7-6 and TRBJ2-7, the CDR3 gives the full variable domain: GAGVSQSPRYKVTKRGQDVALRCDPISGHVSLYWYRQALGQGPEFLTYFNYEAQQDKSGLPNDRFSAERPEGSISTLTIQRTEQRDSAMYRCASSLGASFPEEQYFGPGTRLTVT.

The rearrangement joins TRBV7-2 to TRBJ2-5, with a tentative D call TRBD2 (5 bases). V lost 4 bases and J lost 5, with 8 bases in between. Per the germline V gene, CDR1 is SGHTA and CDR2 is FQGNSA. The CDR3 length is 12 residues. CDR3: CASSYPGETQYF. CDR3 coding DNA: TGTGCCAGCAGCTATCCGGGGGAGACCCAGTACTTC.

This clonotype has ten or more counts. The rearrangement links TRBV6-5 to TRBJ2-1; D is possibly TRBD2 (5 bases). Germline loops: CDR1 MNHEY, CDR2 SVGAGI. The CDR3 is 16 amino acids. V was pared by 6 bases and J by 0 bases, with 15 bases between. This CDR3 reads CASRRGAEGSYNEQFF. DNA for the CDR3: TGTGCCAGCAGAAGAGGAGCGGAAGGCTCCTACAATGAGCAGTTCTTC.

This clonotype was counted many times. CDR3 coding DNA: TGTGCCAGCTCACCACCGAGCCTTCTCGATGGCTACACCTTC. It is translated as CASSPPSLLDGYTF. The chain has TRBV18 and TRBJ1-2; no firm D call. CDR1 and CDR2 (germline): KGHSH, LQKENI. This CDR3 has 14 amino acids. The V and J ends lost 0 bases and 6 bases respectively, with 11 bases between them. Complete variable domain (other parts from reference TRBV18 and TRBJ1-2): NAGVMQNPRHLVRRRGQEARLRCSPMKGHSHVYWYRQLPEEGLKFMVYLQKENIIDESGMPKERFSAEFPKEGPSILRIQQVVRGDSAAYFCASSPPSLLDGYTFGSGTRLTVV.

In its sample, this clonotype was seen many times. This chain links TRBV15 with TRBJ1-2; possible D gene TRBD1, 5 bases. This CDR3 comprises 16 residues. Trimming removed 0 bases at V and 10 bases at J, with 21 bases between. The germline gives CDR1 LNHNV, CDR2 YYDKDF (reference sequence). For the CDR3, the DNA is TGTGCCACCAGCAGAGATGGGACCGGGTACATTCGGGACTACACCTTC. It specifies CATSRDGTGYIRDYTF.

This chain links TRBV11-2 with TRBJ2-3, with TRBD1 matching 7 bases. Germline V CDR1 and CDR2: SGHAT, FQNNGV. There are 17 residues in the CDR3. V shed 1 base and J 4 bases; nucleotides not matched to a gene: 11. The chain's CDR3 is CASSLVVGLGGSDTQYF. CDR3 sequence (DNA): TGTGCCAGCAGCTTAGTAGTTGGTCTAGGGGGCTCAGATACGCAGTATTTT.

There are many counts of this clonotype. The chain has TRBV19 and TRBJ2-3; D remains ambiguous. The V gene's germline CDR1 is LNHDA and CDR2 SQIVND (reference sequence). The CDR3 runs to 13 residues. V was shortened by 5 bases and J by 6 bases, with 12 bases between the two germline ends. CDR3: CASSPRPWDTQYF. CDR3 sequence (DNA): TGTGCCAGTAGTCCAAGACCGTGGGATACGCAGTATTTT.

This clonotype was picked up many times. The V call is TRBV7-2, the J call TRBJ2-5; TRBD1 matches 8 bases. Germline V CDR1 and CDR2: SGHTA, FQGNSA. J gave up 12 bases and V 5 bases, and 11 bases lay outside the gene matches. The CDR3 runs 13 residues. CDR3 in DNA: TGTGCCAGCAGCACAGGGGGGCGGGGAATCAAGTACTTC. As protein: CASSTGGRGIKYF.

Comment on this clonotype: This may arise from a read error, as a much more abundant clone is one base away. V usage is TRBV7-6 and J usage is TRBJ2-2, with TRBD2 matching 8 bases. There are 15 residues in the CDR3. V dropped 7 bases and J dropped 3; count of bases not matched to a gene: 7. The germline CDR1 and CDR2 sequences are SGHVS and FNYEAQ. Here the CDR3 DNA reads TGTGCCAGCAACTCTACTAGCGGCTACACCGGGGAGCTGTTTTTT. The encoded protein is CASNSTSGYTGELFF.